One and the same sample provided the 8 T cell receptor beta chains below, sequenced in a study of T cells after yellow fever vaccination. TCRdb reprocessed the 5' RACE reads via MiXCR and lists one record per CDR3 protein. The sample shows 300,000 or so distinct CDR3 sequences, approximately 7% of them seen only once. The sample in question was PBMCs, obtained roughly 45 days after the first yellow fever vaccination. The receptors derive from a man aged 18 to 29 who received the YFV17D yellow fever vaccine.

The genes are TRBV10-3 and TRBJ2-7, with D possibly being TRBD1 (6 bases). V lost 4 bases, J lost 3 bases, and 10 bases lay in between. The CDR3 contains 13 residues. Germline CDR1 is ENHRY and CDR2 is SYGVKD. CDR3 loop: CAISAGQYYEQYF. The CDR3 bases are TGTGCCATCAGTGCTGGACAGTACTACGAGCAGTACTTC.

This clonotype occurred a few times. The J gene is TRBJ2-5, the V gene TRBV7-3; no definite D call. Germline V CDR1 and CDR2: SGHTA, FQGTGA. Between the trimmed V and J ends, which lost 5 bases and 2 bases, there was a span of 9 bases. This CDR3 contains 13 residues. CDR3 DNA sequence: TGTGCCAGCAGCCGAATCCCGCAAGAGACCCAGTACTTC. Encoded protein: CASSRIPQETQYF.

The chain links TRBV7-9 to TRBJ2-7; perhaps D is TRBD1 or TRBD2 (6 bases each). V lost 5 bases and J lost 3, with 14 bases in between. CDR3 length equals 14 residues. Per the germline V gene, CDR1 is SEHNR and CDR2 is FQNEAQ (reference sequence). The CDR3 nucleotides read TGTGCCAGCAGCCCCCCGGGGGCTATCTACGAGCAGTACGTC. Translating gives CASSPPGAIYEQYV.

The table lists this clonotype with a few counts. The chain joins TRBV3-1 to TRBJ2-3; D gene uncertain. CDR3 length: 14 residues. Germline CDR1 reads LGHDT; CDR2 reads YNNKEL (reference sequence). V lost 4 bases and J 4 bases, leaving 12 bases between the germline ends. The CDR3 spells CASSRLPSSDTQYF. The CDR3, as DNA: TGTGCCAGCAGCCGCCTCCCCTCCTCAGATACGCAGTATTTT.

This clonotype was seen repeatedly, ten times or more. The V gene is TRBV12-3 or TRBV12-4, the J gene TRBJ1-2, with 9 bases that match TRBD1. With 3 bases clipped from V and 6 bases from J, the junction kept 2 bases outside the gene matches. The CDR3 spans 13 residues. CDR3 in DNA: TGTGCCAGCAGTTTGACAGGGGGACATGGCTACACCTTC. Translation gives CASSLTGGHGYTF.

Only a few counts were recorded for this clonotype. The V and J genes are TRBV15 and TRBJ2-5, with 9 nucleotides matching TRBD2. V trimming: 1 base; J trimming: 4 bases; junction bases outside the gene matches: 4. The CDR3 sequence is 15 residues long. Looked up from germline, CDR1 is LNHNV and CDR2 is YYDKDF (reference sequence). CDR3 loop: CATSRVLAGRETQYF. The CDR3, as DNA: TGTGCCACCAGCAGAGTTCTAGCGGGGAGAGAGACCCAGTACTTC.

This clonotype was recorded a few times. The gene calls are TRBV6-1 and TRBJ2-3, with D perhaps matching TRBD1 (6 bases). This CDR3 region has 14 residues. V dropped 6 bases and J dropped 4 bases, with 14 bases sitting between them. Germline values: CDR1 MNHNS, CDR2 SASEGT. This CDR3 reads CASSGMGAADTQYF. Here the CDR3 DNA reads TGTGCCAGCAGCGGAATGGGGGCGGCAGATACGCAGTATTTT.

This rearrangement joins TRBV7-2 to TRBJ2-3, with D uncertain. V shed 5 bases and J shed 5 bases, with 11 bases lying between them. Germline V gene lookup returns CDR1 SGHTA and CDR2 FQGNSA. CDR3 size: 13 residues. CDR3 sequence (DNA): TGTGCCAGCAGCCTAGGGTCAAGAGATACGCAGTATTTT. Translating gives CASSLGSRDTQYF.